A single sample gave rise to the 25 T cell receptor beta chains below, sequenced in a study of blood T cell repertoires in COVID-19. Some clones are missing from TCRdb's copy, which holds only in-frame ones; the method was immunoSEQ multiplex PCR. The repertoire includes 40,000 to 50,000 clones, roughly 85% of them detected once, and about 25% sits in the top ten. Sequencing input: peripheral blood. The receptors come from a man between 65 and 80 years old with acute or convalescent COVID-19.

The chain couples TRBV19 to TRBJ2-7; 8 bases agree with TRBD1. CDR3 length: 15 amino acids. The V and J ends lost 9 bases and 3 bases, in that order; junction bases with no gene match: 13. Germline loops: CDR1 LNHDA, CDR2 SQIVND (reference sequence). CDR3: CASTIPGQESYEQYF. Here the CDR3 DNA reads TGTGCCAGCACAATCCCGGGACAGGAAAGCTACGAGCAGTACTTC.

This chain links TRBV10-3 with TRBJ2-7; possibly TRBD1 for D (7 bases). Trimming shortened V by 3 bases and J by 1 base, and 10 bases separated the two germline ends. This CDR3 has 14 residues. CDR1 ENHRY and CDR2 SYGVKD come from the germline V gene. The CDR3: CAISDPGGSYEQYF. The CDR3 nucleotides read TGTGCCATCAGTGATCCAGGGGGGTCCTACGAGCAGTACTTC.

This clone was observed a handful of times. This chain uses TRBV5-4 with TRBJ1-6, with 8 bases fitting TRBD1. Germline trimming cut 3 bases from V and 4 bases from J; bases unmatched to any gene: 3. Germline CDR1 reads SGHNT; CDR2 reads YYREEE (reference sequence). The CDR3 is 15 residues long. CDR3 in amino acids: CASSSGGFYNSPLHF. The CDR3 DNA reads TGTGCCAGCAGCTCAGGGGGCTTTTATAATTCACCCCTCCACTTT.

DNA for the CDR3: TGTGCCAGCAGCTTTTCAGGGGGCGCTCAGCCCCAGCATTTT. Translation gives CASSFSGGAQPQHF. The chain employs TRBV5-8 and TRBJ1-5, with TRBD1 identical over 8 bases. Germline V gives CDR1 SGHTS, CDR2 YDEGEE. This CDR3 has 14 amino acids. With V trimmed by 2 bases and J by 6 bases, 4 bases remained unmatched.

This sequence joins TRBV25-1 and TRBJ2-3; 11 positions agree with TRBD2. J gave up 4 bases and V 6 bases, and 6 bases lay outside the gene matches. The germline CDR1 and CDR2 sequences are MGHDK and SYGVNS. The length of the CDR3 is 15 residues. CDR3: CASSPLAGVSDTQYF. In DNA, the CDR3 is TGTGCCAGCAGCCCACTAGCGGGAGTGTCAGATACGCAGTATTTT.

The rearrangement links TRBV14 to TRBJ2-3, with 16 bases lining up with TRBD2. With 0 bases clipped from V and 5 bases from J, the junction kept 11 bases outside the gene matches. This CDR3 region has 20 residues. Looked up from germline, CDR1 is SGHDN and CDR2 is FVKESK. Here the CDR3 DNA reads TGTGCCAGCAGCCAAGATCCCCATGGGGGGACTAGCGGGAGGGGAGATACGCAGTATTTT. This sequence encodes CASSQDPHGGTSGRGDTQYF. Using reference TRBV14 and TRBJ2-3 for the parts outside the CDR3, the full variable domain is EAGVTQFPSHSVIEKGQTVTLRCDPISGHDNLYWYRRVMGKEIKFLLHFVKESKQDESGMPNNRFLAERTGGTYSTLKVQPAELEDSGVYFCASSQDPHGGTSGRGDTQYFGPGTRLTVL.

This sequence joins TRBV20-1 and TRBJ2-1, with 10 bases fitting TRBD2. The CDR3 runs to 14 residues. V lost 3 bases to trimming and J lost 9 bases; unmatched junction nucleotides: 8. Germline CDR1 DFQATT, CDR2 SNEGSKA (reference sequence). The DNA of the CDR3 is TGCAGTGCTAGTCTTTCTAGCGGGAGAAGTGAGCAGTTCTTC. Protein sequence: CSASLSSGRSEQFF.

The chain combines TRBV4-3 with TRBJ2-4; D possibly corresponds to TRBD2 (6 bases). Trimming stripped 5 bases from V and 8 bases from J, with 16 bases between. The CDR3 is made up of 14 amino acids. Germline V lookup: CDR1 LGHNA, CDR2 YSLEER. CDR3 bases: TGCGCCAGCAGCTTAGGAGGGAGTGGGGACATTCAGTACTTC. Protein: CASSLGGSGDIQYF.

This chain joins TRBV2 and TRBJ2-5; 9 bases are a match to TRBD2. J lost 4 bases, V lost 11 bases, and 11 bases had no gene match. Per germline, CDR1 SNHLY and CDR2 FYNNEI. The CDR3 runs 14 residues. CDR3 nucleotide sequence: TGTGCCTCCCCCGGCGGGGGGGTGGGAGAGACCCAGTACTTC. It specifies CASPGGGVGETQYF.

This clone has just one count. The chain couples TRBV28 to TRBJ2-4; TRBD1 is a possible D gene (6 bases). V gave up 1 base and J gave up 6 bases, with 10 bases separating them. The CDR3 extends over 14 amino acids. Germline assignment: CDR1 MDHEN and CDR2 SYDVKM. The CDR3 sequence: CASSLYGRGNIQYF. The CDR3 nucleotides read TGTGCCAGCAGTTTATACGGCAGGGGAAACATTCAGTACTTC.

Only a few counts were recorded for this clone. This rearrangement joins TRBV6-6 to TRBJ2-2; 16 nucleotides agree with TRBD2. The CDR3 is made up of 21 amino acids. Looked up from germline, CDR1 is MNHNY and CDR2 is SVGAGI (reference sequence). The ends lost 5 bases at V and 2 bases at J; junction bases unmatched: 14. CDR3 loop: CASSPIPGTSGGASNTGELFF. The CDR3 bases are TGTGCCAGCAGTCCTATTCCCGGGACTAGCGGGGGGGCGAGTAACACCGGGGAGCTGTTTTTT.

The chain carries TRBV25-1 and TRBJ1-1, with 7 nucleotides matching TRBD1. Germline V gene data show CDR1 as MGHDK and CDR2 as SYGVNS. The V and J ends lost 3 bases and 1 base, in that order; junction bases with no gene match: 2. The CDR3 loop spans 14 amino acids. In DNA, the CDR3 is TGTGCCAGCAGTGAGGGGGACAGGAACACTGAAGCTTTCTTT. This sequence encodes CASSEGDRNTEAFF.

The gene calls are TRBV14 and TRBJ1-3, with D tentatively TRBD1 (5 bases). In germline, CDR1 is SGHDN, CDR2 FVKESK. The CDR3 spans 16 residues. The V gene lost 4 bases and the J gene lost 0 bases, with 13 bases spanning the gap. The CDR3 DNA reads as TGTGCCAGCAGCCCGGGACTCGGACTCTCTGGAAACACCATATATTTT. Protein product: CASSPGLGLSGNTIYF.

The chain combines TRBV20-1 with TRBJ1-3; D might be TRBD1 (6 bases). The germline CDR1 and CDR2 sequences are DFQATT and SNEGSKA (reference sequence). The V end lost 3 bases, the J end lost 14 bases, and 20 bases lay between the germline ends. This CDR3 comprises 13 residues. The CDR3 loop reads CSASPADRQALYF. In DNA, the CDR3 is TGCAGTGCTAGTCCAGCCGACAGACAGGCGTTATATTTT.

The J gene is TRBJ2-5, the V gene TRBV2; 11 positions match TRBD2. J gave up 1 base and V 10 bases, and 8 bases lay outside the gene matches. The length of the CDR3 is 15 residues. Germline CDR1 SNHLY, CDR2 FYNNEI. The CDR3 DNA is TGTGCCACCCGGGGCACTAGCGGGAGCCAAGAGACCCAGTACTTC. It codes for CATRGTSGSQETQYF.

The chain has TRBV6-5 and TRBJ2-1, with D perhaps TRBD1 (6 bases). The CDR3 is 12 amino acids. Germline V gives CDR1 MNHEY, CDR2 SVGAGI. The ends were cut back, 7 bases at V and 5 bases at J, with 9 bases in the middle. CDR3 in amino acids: CASTRGDNEQFF. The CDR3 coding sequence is TGTGCCAGCACCAGGGGAGACAATGAGCAGTTCTTC.

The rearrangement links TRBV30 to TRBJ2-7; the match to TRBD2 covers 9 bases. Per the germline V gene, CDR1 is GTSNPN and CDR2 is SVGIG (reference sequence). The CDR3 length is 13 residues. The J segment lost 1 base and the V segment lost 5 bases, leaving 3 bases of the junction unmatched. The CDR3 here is CAWDSGGSYEQYF. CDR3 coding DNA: TGTGCCTGGGATAGCGGGGGATCCTACGAGCAGTACTTC.

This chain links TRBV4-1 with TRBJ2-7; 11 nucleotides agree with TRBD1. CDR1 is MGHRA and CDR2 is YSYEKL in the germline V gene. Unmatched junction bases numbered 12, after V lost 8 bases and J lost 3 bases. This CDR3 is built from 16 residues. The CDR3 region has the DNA TGCGCCAGCGCGTATTCCGGGACAGGGGGTAGCTACGAGCAGTACTTC. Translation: CASAYSGTGGSYEQYF.

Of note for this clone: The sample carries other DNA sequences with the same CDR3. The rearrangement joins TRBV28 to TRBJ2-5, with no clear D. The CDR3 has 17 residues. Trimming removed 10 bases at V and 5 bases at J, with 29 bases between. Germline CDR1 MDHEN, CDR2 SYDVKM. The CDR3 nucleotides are TGTGCCATCGGCAAGCTGGGCCCGTGGGCCCGACGGGAGACCCAGTACTTC. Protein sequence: CAIGKLGPWARRETQYF.

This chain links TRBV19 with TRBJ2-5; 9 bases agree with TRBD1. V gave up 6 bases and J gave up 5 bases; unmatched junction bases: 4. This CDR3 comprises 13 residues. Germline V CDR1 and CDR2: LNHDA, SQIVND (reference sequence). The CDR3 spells CASRIGQGETQYF. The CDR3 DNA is TGTGCCAGTAGAATCGGACAGGGGGAGACCCAGTACTTC.

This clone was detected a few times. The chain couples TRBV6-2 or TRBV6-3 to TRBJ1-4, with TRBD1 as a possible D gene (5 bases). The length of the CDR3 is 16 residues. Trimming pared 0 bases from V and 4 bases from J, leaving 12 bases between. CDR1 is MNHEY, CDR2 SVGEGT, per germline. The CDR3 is CASSYSTEPGNEKLFF. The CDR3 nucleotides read TGTGCCAGCAGTTACTCGACAGAACCCGGTAATGAAAAACTGTTTTTT.

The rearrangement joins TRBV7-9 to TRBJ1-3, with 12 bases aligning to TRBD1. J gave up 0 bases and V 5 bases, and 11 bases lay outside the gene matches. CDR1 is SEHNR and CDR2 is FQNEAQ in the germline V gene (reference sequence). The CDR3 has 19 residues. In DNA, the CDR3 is TGTGCCAGCAGCCCAAATCGGGACAGGGGGCTTTTCTCTGGAAACACCATATATTTT. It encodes CASSPNRDRGLFSGNTIYF.

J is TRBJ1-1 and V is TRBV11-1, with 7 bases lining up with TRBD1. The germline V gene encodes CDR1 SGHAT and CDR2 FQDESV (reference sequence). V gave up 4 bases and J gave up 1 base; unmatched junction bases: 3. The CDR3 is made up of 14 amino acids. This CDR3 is CASSYNRGNTEAFF. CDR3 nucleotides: TGTGCCAGCAGCTATAACAGGGGGAACACTGAAGCTTTCTTT.

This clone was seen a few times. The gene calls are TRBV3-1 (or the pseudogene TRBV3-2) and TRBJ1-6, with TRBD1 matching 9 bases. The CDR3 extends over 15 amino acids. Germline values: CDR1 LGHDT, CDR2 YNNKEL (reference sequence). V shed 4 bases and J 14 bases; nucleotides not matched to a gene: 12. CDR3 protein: CASSLGQGSSRALHF. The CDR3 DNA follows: TGTGCCAGCAGCCTAGGACAGGGGTCATCGAGGGCCCTCCACTTT.

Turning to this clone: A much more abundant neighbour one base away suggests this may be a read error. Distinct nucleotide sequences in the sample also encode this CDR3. CDR3 sequence reads: CAIGKQGPLARRETQYF. The CDR3 nucleotides are TGTGCCATCGGCAAGCAGGGCCCTTTGGCCCGACGGGAGACCCAGTACTTC. The gene calls are TRBV28 and TRBJ2-5; TRBD1 is a possible D gene (5 bases). The CDR3 spans 17 residues. CDR1 MDHEN and CDR2 SYDVKM come from the germline V gene. V lost 10 bases and J lost 5, with 29 bases in between.